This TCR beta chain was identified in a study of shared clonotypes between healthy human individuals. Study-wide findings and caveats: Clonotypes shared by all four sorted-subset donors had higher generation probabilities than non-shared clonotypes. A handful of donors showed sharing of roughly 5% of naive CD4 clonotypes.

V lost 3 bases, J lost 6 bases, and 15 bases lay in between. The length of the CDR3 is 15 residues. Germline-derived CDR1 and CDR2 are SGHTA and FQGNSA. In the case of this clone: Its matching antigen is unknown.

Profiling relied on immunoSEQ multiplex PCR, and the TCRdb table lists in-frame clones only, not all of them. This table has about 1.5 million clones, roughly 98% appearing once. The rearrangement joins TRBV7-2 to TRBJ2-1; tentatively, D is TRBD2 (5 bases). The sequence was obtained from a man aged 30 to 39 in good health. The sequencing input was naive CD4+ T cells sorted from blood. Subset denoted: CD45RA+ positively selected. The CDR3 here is CASSLRVGPSNEQFF. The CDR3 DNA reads TGTGCCAGCAGCTTGAGGGTCGGGCCCTCCAATGAGCAGTTCTTC. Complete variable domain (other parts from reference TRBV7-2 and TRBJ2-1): GAGVSQSPSNKVTEKGKDVELRCDPISGHTALYWYRQSLGQGLEFLIYFQGNSAPDKSGLPSDRFSAERTGGSVSTLTIQRTQQEDSAVYLCASSLRVGPSNEQFFGPGTRLTVL.